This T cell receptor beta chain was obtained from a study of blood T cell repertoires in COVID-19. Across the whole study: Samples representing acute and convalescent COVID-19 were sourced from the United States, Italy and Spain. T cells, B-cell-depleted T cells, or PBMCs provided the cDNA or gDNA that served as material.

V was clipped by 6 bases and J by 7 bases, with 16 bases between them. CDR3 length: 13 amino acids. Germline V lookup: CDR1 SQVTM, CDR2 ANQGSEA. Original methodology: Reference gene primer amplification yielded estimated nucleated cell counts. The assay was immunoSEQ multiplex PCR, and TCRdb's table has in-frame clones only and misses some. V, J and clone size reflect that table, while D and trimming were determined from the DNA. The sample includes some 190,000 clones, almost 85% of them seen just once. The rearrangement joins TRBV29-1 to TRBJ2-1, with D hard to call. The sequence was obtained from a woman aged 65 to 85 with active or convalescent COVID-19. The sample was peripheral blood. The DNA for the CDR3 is TGCAGCGTACCCCAAGTCGGTAGTAATGAGCAGTTCTTC. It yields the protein CSVPQVGSNEQFF.